A selection of T cell receptor beta chains follows, all from one sample in a study of T cells in Graves' hyperthyroidism and ophthalmopathy. MiXCR, applied by TCRdb to the multiplex PCR reads, yields one record per CDR3 protein. Of approximately 380,000 distinct CDR3 sequences in the sample, 11% to 15% were seen once. Sequences were obtained from blood. The origin of the receptors is a man aged 50 or older with Graves' ophthalmopathy. CDR3s leave out the opening cysteine and the closing phenylalanine or tryptophan. The order of the fields is J gene, D gene, V gene, CDR3 protein. D genes are given only for firm matches.

TRBJ2-3,.,TRBV24-1,ATSDFGQFQDTQY
TRBJ1-4,.,TRBV4-1,ASSQVPQERGLF
TRBJ1-1,.,TRBV5-1,ASSPVLSPETEAF
TRBJ1-3,.,TRBV6-5,ASSYAGDTIY
TRBJ1-5,.,TRBV2,ASNNRESNQPQH
TRBJ1-4,.,TRBV13,ASSLSIEAGYNEKLF
TRBJ2-1,TRBD2,TRBV19,ASSIGGWDEQF
TRBJ1-5,.,TRBV20-1,SARPPRDTGDQPQH
TRBJ1-2,TRBD1,TRBV3-1,ASSQRGGRVNYGYT
TRBJ2-4,.,TRBV15,ATSLGAQGSLAKNIQY
TRBJ2-5,TRBD2,TRBV5-5,ASSFSGKGETQY
TRBJ1-6,.,TRBV19,ASSSQGYNSPLH
TRBJ1-4,.,TRBV20-1,SADEGNEKLF
TRBJ2-1,.,TRBV11-2,ASSFREFDNEQF
TRBJ2-7,TRBD1,TRBV27,ASSVGTGVGYEQY
TRBJ1-3,.,TRBV7-9,ASSLSGHWTSGNTIY
TRBJ2-4,TRBD2,TRBV6-1,ASSEATYGRVYLAKNIQY
TRBJ2-7,TRBD1,TRBV12-3/TRBV12-4,ASSADWDRGYEQY
TRBJ2-7,.,TRBV7-9,ASSLDPQGYEQY
TRBJ2-1,.,TRBV5-1,ASSLEGGSHNEQF
TRBJ1-2,.,TRBV11-2,ASSLDQGGNGYT
TRBJ2-6,.,TRBV2,ASSGTLDSGANVLT
TRBJ1-1,.,TRBV29-1,SVGRQKRAF
TRBJ2-7,TRBD2,TRBV19,ASSISGDGDEQY
TRBJ2-3,.,TRBV3-1,ASSQTLDTQY
TRBJ1-1,.,TRBV6-1,ASRHGQGMDTEAF
TRBJ1-6,.,TRBV14,ASSSSGGVAAPLH
TRBJ2-2,.,TRBV7-9,ASYRANTGELF
TRBJ2-5,.,TRBV20-1,SAMDFQETQY
TRBJ2-5,.,TRBV27,ASSSDRREETQY
TRBJ1-6,.,TRBV27,ASSLLNSPLH
TRBJ2-7,.,TRBV12-3/TRBV12-4,ASSLGSSLAYEQY
TRBJ1-1,TRBD1,TRBV29-1,SARGGTGSNTEAF
TRBJ2-3,.,TRBV30,AWSAAEGLGTDTQY
TRBJ2-1,TRBD2,TRBV5-4,ASSLAEGLVGEQF
TRBJ2-5,.,TRBV12-3/TRBV12-4,ASSSFWEETRY
TRBJ2-5,TRBD2,TRBV12-3/TRBV12-4,ASRPGTSSFETQY
TRBJ2-7,TRBD1,TRBV20-1,SASRETGAKYEQY
TRBJ2-5,TRBD2,TRBV7-8,ASSLGTSGGQETQY
TRBJ1-1,.,TRBV20-1,SAKRGYTEAF